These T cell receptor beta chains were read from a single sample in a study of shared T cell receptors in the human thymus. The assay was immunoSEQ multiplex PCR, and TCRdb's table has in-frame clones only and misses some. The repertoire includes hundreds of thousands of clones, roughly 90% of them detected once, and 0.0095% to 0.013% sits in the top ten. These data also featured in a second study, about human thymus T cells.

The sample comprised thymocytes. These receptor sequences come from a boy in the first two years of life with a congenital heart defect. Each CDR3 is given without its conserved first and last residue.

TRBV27,ASSFIHRDRGRNYGYT
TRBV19,ASSIRATNEKLF
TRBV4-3,ASSQAGNTEAF
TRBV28,AFTGRSSYNEQF
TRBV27,ASSLPGDNEQY
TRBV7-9,ASSFAGGTAQY
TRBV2,ASSDRDRAYGTQY
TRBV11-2,ASSAPCEAQAYEQY
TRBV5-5,ASSLQPGLAAGEQF
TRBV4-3,ASSQDTPTTDSYNEQF
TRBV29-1,SVAGLDMGKTWSKNIQY
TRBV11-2,ASSLAPDSPNTEAF
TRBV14,ASSQEALHPGNTGELF
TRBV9,ASSLRSDNEQF
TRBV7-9,ASNLGAKSSYNEQF
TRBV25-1,ASRGATGYGYT
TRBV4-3,ASSQGRKASRNTEAF
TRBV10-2,AITRDRGPEQY
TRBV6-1,ASSEGEGAKGDYGYT
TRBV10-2,ASKCDRFYGYT
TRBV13,ASSLYRSTYEQY
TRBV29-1,SASEVSGLPTYEQY
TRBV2,ASSEPSRTLDTQY
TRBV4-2,ASSHIRPGHRMARDTNEQF
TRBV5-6,ASSSQQETQY
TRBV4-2,ASSQEGREGPLDTQY
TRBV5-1,ASSSGTDTQY
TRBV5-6,ASSPWRLNPGQF
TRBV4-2,ASSQDGELEWFGANVLT
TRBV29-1,SVGLAGGYEQF
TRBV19,ASSVLTGAALGEQY
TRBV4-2,ASSQDRGSSYEQY
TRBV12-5,ASRKTGTGAKSNYGYT
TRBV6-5,ASSYSMGSTDTQY
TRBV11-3,ASSLRAGELF
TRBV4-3,ASSGLAGYNEQF
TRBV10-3,AISGSRLNTEAF
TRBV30,AWSRAVRSDTQY
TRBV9,ASNKRGVEQY
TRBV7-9,ASSFDRSSNYGYT
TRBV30,AWRAGVYYGYT
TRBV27,ASSNGLAGGPSYEQY
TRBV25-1,ASSGPDRATEAF
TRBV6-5,ASSPTSASYEQY
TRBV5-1,ASSLGGTTLNYGYT
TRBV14,ASSPGQVNEQY
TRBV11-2,ASRTNGTPKRNTIY
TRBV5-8,ASSPATCDEQF
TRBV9,ASSGTSPSSYKQY
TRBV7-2,ASSPRPGRLASYEQY
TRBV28,ASRGRGDWTGGPYEQY
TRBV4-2,ASSHPGLANEQF
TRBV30,AWSVLRDRGQDTQY
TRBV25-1,ASSGEQETQY
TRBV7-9,ASSLGHPRGYEQY
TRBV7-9,ASSLYGGGGNEQF
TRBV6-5,ASSYDWGSRYEQY